A single sample gave rise to the 24 T cell receptor beta chains below, sequenced in a study of OX40 agonist ivuxolimab in advanced cancers. The repertoire was sequenced with immunoSEQ multiplex PCR; TCRdb's copy has only in-frame clones and lacks some. Here the sample spans under 85,000 clones, 75% to 90% being singletons. The sequences come from CD4+ or CD8+ T cells sorted from blood, collected in a trial of the OX40 agonist ivuxolimab. The receptor source for this set is an adult with an advanced solid tumor such as melanoma, head and neck, liver or kidney cancer.

The chain links TRBV11-2 to TRBJ2-5; D is unresolved. The germline gives CDR1 SGHAT, CDR2 FQNNGV. V dropped 1 base and J dropped 1 base, with 13 bases sitting between them. The CDR3 runs 16 residues. In DNA, the CDR3 is TGTGCCAGCAGCTTAGCGCCTACCCTTAGCCAAGAGACCCAGTACTTC. It yields the protein CASSLAPTLSQETQYF.

The chain is built from TRBV9 and TRBJ2-2, with 7 bases matching TRBD1. The V gene end was trimmed by 1 base and the J gene end by 2 bases; junction bases not matched to a gene: 5. Per germline, CDR1 SGDLS and CDR2 YYNGEE. CDR3 length: 16 amino acids. CDR3 nucleotides: TGTGCCAGCAGCGTACTGGGACAGAGCAACACCGGGGAGCTGTTTTTT. Protein product: CASSVLGQSNTGELFF.

This clone was observed once. The CDR3 nucleotides read TGTGCCAGCAGCCAGAACCCGGGACAGGGATCAGGAAACACCATATATTTT. Translating it yields CASSQNPGQGSGNTIYF. This chain connects TRBV4-2 to TRBJ1-3; TRBD1 agrees at 9 bases. CDR1 and CDR2 (germline): LGHNA, YNFKEQ. The CDR3 totals 17 residues. V was pared by 3 bases and J by 4 bases, with 10 bases of the junction left unmatched.

In DNA, the CDR3 is TGTGCCAGCAGTGAGGGGGCAGGGAGAGGCTATGGCTACACCTTC. Translating it yields CASSEGAGRGYGYTF. The rearrangement links TRBV6-1 to TRBJ1-2, with a possible D match to TRBD1 (6 bases). Germline lookup yields CDR1 MNHNS and CDR2 SASEGT. The CDR3 has 15 amino acids. The V end was cut by 3 bases, the J end by 4 bases, with 15 bases between.

The chain has TRBV6-5 and TRBJ1-5; 7 positions match TRBD1. V gave up 6 bases and J gave up 0 bases; unmatched junction bases: 2. Germline lookup yields CDR1 MNHEY and CDR2 SVGAGI. The CDR3 is made up of 14 amino acids. The CDR3 region has the DNA TGTGCCAGCAGGACAGGGTATAGCAATCAGCCCCAGCATTTT. Translated, it gives CASRTGYSNQPQHF.

This chain uses TRBV7-2 with TRBJ2-1, with 10 bases fitting TRBD2. The CDR3 consists of 19 residues. Germline V gene data show CDR1 as SGHTA and CDR2 as FQGNSA. V was pared by 1 base and J by 1 base, with 10 bases of the junction left unmatched. The CDR3 DNA reads TGTGCCAGCAGCTTAGTGGCGCTAGCGGGAGCCGGTTCCTACAATGAGCAGTTCTTC. This sequence encodes CASSLVALAGAGSYNEQFF.

V usage is TRBV30 and J usage is TRBJ1-2; D is unclear. This CDR3 spans 13 amino acids. Germline V gene sequence: CDR1 GTSNPN, CDR2 SVGIG (reference sequence). Trimming removed 3 bases from V and 3 bases from J, with 11 bases in between. As DNA, the CDR3 is TGTGCCTGGAGCGCCCAATACTACTATGGCTACACCTTC. Translating gives CAWSAQYYYGYTF.

This chain links TRBV6-6 with TRBJ1-2; D is possibly TRBD1 (5 bases). Trimming took off 2 bases at V and 1 base at J, with 8 bases between the two ends. CDR1 and CDR2 (germline): MNHNY, SVGAGI (reference sequence). The CDR3 runs 14 residues. This CDR3 is CASSYAGDNYGYTF. In DNA form, the CDR3 reads TGTGCCAGCAGTTACGCGGGGGATAACTATGGCTACACCTTC.

The chain employs TRBV5-4 and TRBJ2-2, with a weak D call TRBD1 (6 bases). Trimming removed 3 bases at V and 6 bases at J, with 9 bases between. The CDR3 sequence is 13 residues long. Germline V gives CDR1 SGHNT, CDR2 YYREEE (reference sequence). The chain's CDR3 is CASSSQGSGELFF. The CDR3 DNA follows: TGTGCCAGCAGCTCGCAGGGGTCCGGGGAGCTGTTTTTT.

This clone was seen a single time. This chain uses TRBV19 with TRBJ1-2; TRBD1 might be the D (5 bases). V shed 3 bases and J shed 7 bases, with 15 bases lying between them. The CDR3 length is 14 residues. Germline V gives CDR1 LNHDA, CDR2 SQIVND (reference sequence). CDR3 in DNA: TGTGCCAGTAGTATTCCGGGCAGGGTTGGTGGCTACACCTTC. Translation: CASSIPGRVGGYTF.

V is TRBV2 and J is TRBJ2-7, with TRBD2 matching 8 bases. In germline, CDR1 is SNHLY, CDR2 FYNNEI. There are 12 residues in the CDR3. With 8 bases clipped from V and 2 bases from J, the junction kept 2 bases outside the gene matches. This CDR3 is CASAGGTYEQYF. CDR3 nucleotide sequence: TGTGCCAGCGCGGGGGGAACCTACGAGCAGTACTTC.

This chain joins TRBV19 and TRBJ1-1, with TRBD1 matching over 8 bases. The CDR3 runs 15 residues. The trim removed 4 bases at V and 4 bases at J, leaving 8 bases unmatched. CDR1 is LNHDA, CDR2 SQIVND, per germline (reference sequence). CDR3 in DNA: TGTGCCAGTAGTACGACAGGGGAAAGGGGCACTGAAGCTTTCTTT. Translating gives CASSTTGERGTEAFF. The variable domain in full, with the rest retrieved from reference TRBV19 and TRBJ1-1, is DGGITQSPKYLFRKEGQNVTLSCEQNLNHDAMYWYRQDPGQGLRLIYYSQIVNDFQKGDIAEGYSVSREKKESFPLTVTSAQKNPTAFYLCASSTTGERGTEAFFGQGTRLTVV.

This chain links TRBV5-1 with TRBJ2-1; D tentatively reads TRBD1 or TRBD2 (5 bases each). There are 14 residues in the CDR3. The V and J ends lost 2 bases and 3 bases respectively, with 9 bases between them. Germline V gene lookup returns CDR1 SGHRS and CDR2 YFSETQ. In nucleotides, the CDR3 is TGCGCCAGCAGCTTCAGGGAGTTCTACAATGAGCAGTTCTTC. Its protein product is CASSFREFYNEQFF.

The chain uses TRBV5-5 and TRBJ2-2; D ambiguous. Trimming left V 0 bases short and J 6 bases short, with 9 bases between. CDR3 length: 14 amino acids. Germline values: CDR1 SGHKS, CDR2 YYEKEE (reference sequence). The CDR3 loop is CASSLAYVPGELFF. DNA for the CDR3: TGTGCCAGCAGCTTGGCTTACGTCCCCGGGGAGCTGTTTTTT.

The chain uses TRBV27 and TRBJ2-7; D perhaps matches TRBD2 (6 bases). With 2 bases removed from V and 6 bases from J, the gap between germline ends came to 17 bases. The CDR3 length is 15 residues. CDR1 is MNHEY and CDR2 is SMNVEV in the germline V gene (reference sequence). CDR3 nucleotides: TGTGCCAGCAGTTTACAGGGAGGTGATTTGGGCGAGCAGTACTTC. Amino acids: CASSLQGGDLGEQYF.

The chain is built from TRBV28 and TRBJ1-6, with a tentative D call TRBD1 (6 bases). The CDR3 loop spans 16 amino acids. Deletions cut 5 bases from V and 7 bases from J, with 18 bases between. Germline V gene sequence: CDR1 MDHEN, CDR2 SYDVKM. CDR3 DNA sequence: TGTGCCAGCAGTCCACCGGACAGTATAAAGAATTCACCCCTCCACTTT. Protein product: CASSPPDSIKNSPLHF.

The V gene is TRBV28, the J gene TRBJ1-3; D is unresolved. Trimming removed 5 bases from V and 3 bases from J, with 14 bases in between. The CDR3 covers 15 residues. Germline CDR1 MDHEN, CDR2 SYDVKM. The CDR3 protein is CASSPLVVSGNTIYF. As DNA, the CDR3 is TGTGCCAGCAGTCCCCTGGTTGTAAGTGGAAACACCATATATTTT.

The genes are TRBV6-6 and TRBJ2-7; tentative D call: TRBD2 (5 bases). V lost 2 bases to trimming and J lost 5 bases, with 10 bases between them. Per germline, CDR1 MNHNY and CDR2 SVGAGI (reference sequence). The CDR3 is 13 residues long. The CDR3 nucleotides are TGTGCCAGCAGTTACCTAGCCAGGCACGAGCAGTACTTC. Translating it yields CASSYLARHEQYF.

The V gene is TRBV19, the J gene TRBJ1-5, with unresolved D. The CDR3 has 13 residues. V gave up 3 bases and J gave up 2 bases, with 5 bases separating them. Per the germline V gene, CDR1 is LNHDA and CDR2 is SQIVND (reference sequence). CDR3 amino acids: CASSMGGNQPQHF. CDR3 nucleotide sequence: TGTGCCAGTAGTATGGGTGGCAATCAGCCCCAGCATTTT.

The chain uses TRBV2 and TRBJ1-5, with D maybe TRBD1 (6 bases). The CDR3 is 15 amino acids. V shed 6 bases and J shed 0 bases, with 12 bases lying between them. The germline CDR1 and CDR2 sequences are SNHLY and FYNNEI. CDR3 nucleotides: TGTGCCAGCAGGACCGACAGGTATAGCAATCAGCCCCAGCATTTT. This translates into CASRTDRYSNQPQHF.

The V gene is TRBV10-3, the J gene TRBJ1-4, with 8 nucleotides matching TRBD1. This CDR3 contains 14 residues. Germline V gene data show CDR1 as ENHRY and CDR2 as SYGVKD. The J segment lost 3 bases and the V segment lost 10 bases, leaving 7 bases of the junction unmatched. CDR3 sequence: CASQGALANEKLFF. Written as DNA, the CDR3 is TGTGCCAGCCAGGGGGCGCTGGCTAATGAAAAACTGTTTTTT.

CDR3 nucleotides: TGTGCCAGCGACCGGGGGCTAGTGCTCGGCGAGCAGTACTTC. Translating gives CASDRGLVLGEQYF. This chain uses TRBV5-8 with TRBJ2-7; TRBD1 or TRBD2 may be the D gene (6 bases each). CDR1 SGHTS and CDR2 YDEGEE come from the germline V gene. This CDR3 is built from 14 residues. V was trimmed by 7 bases and J by 6 bases, leaving 20 bases between them. The full variable domain, its missing parts supplied by reference TRBV5-8 and TRBJ2-7, is EAGVTQSPTHLIKTRGQQATLRCSPISGHTSVYWYQQALGLGLQFLLWYDEGEERNRGNFPPRFSGRQFPNYSSELNVNALELEDSALYLCASDRGLVLGEQYFGPGTRLTVT.

This sequence joins TRBV15 and TRBJ2-7; tentative D call: TRBD1 (6 bases). The V gene's germline CDR1 is LNHNV and CDR2 YYDKDF (reference sequence). There are 14 residues in the CDR3. Trimming took 3 bases from V and 2 from J, leaving 11 bases between them. The CDR3 protein is CATSRRQVPYEQYF. CDR3 DNA sequence: TGTGCCACCAGCAGGAGACAGGTACCCTACGAGCAGTACTTC.

This chain uses TRBV2 with TRBJ2-3; weak D call: TRBD2 (5 bases). The germline V gene encodes CDR1 SNHLY and CDR2 FYNNEI. The germline V and J ends were trimmed by 6 bases and 6 bases, with 10 bases remaining between them. This CDR3 is built from 12 residues. CDR3 bases: TGTGCCAGCAGAGAAATAGCGGATACGCAGTATTTT. It specifies CASREIADTQYF.